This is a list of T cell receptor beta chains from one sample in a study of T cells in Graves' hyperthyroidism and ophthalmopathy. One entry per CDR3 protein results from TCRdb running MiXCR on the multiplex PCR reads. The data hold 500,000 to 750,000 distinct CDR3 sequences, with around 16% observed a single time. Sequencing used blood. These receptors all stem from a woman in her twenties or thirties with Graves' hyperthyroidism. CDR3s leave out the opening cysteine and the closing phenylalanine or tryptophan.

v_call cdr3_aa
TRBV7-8 ASSLASSLGRGNTIY
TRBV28 ASNPGTIDEQF
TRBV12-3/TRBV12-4 ASTGLAGVSNEQF
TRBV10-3 AISEFGTGNTEAF
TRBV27 ASSPAGASIQY
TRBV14 ASSRDRIPLGELF
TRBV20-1 SANREKGGGYEQY
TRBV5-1 ASSLSLAGGVEAQY
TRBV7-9 ASKTGPQETQY
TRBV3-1 ASSQDRGDIYNSPLH
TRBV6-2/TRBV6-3 ASRRTGDGYT
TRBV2 ASSEGGTSLSTDTQY
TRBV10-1 ASSVRAGGEGNQPQH
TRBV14 ASSQGRLAGDTQY
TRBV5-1 ASSVWARVSGANVLT
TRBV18 ASSHRTDRNIQY
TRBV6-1 ASSGGTSYEQY
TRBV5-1 ASSLVTITDTQY
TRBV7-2 ASSLAKGGGQETQY
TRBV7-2 ASSNSGAYNEQF
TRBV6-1 ASSGSSGLRAYEQF
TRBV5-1 ASRLAGASNEQF
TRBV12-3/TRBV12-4 ASSSQRDSRYEQF